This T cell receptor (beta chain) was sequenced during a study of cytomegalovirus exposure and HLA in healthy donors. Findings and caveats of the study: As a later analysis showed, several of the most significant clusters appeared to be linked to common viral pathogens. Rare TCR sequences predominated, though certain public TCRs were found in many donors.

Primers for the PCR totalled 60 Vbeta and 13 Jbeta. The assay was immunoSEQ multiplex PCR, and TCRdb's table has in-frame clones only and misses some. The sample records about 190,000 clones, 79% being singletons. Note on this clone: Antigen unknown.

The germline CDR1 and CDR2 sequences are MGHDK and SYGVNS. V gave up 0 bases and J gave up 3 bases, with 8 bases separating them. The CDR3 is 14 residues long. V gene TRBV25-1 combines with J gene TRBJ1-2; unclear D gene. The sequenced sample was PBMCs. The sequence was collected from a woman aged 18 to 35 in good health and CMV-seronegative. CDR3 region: CASSEYAQDYGYTF. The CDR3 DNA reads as TGTGCCAGCAGTGAATACGCCCAGGACTATGGCTACACCTTC.